These 21 T cell receptor beta chains came from one sample sequenced in a study of PD-1 blockade in mismatch repair-deficient tumors (dated by TCRdb to about 2017). The library was built by means of the immunoSEQ multiplex PCR assay. The clones in this table, taken by TCRdb from immuneACCESS, are in-frame only. Not every clone is retained; where verified, under half of the shortfall comes from an unresolved V gene, and the cause of the rest is unknown. The sample includes about 51,000 clones, with around 80% observed a single time. The ten most abundant clones make up about 3.1% of the sample. The material was peripheral blood, obtained 4 weeks after starting pembrolizumab. The receptors originated from an adult with mismatch repair-deficient cancer.

The chain has TRBV2 and TRBJ2-7; 9 bases align to TRBD2. The germline V gene has CDR1 SNHLY and CDR2 FYNNEI. The CDR3 totals 16 residues. V lost 1 base, J lost 3 bases, and 7 bases stayed unmatched. The CDR3 bases are TGTGCCAGCAGTGAAGTGGGGCTAGCGGGAAACTACGAGCAGTACTTC. It specifies CASSEVGLAGNYEQYF. Full variable domain (rest looked up from reference TRBV2 and TRBJ2-7): EPEVTQTPSHQVTQMGQEVILRCVPISNHLYFYWYRQILGQKVEFLVSFYNNEISEKSEIFDDQFSVERPDGSNFTLKIRSTKLEDSAMYFCASSEVGLAGNYEQYFGPGTRLTVT.

V gene TRBV11-1 combines with J gene TRBJ2-6; D is perhaps TRBD1 (5 bases). Germline V lookup: CDR1 SGHAT, CDR2 FQDESV (reference sequence). The CDR3 length is 15 residues. Trimming pared 5 bases from V and 0 bases from J, leaving 8 bases between. The CDR3 sequence is CASSRQSSGANVLTF. DNA of the CDR3: TGTGCCAGCAGCCGACAGAGCTCTGGGGCCAACGTCCTGACTTTC.

The chain joins TRBV5-8 to TRBJ1-5; the D gene is possibly TRBD1 (5 bases). V was cut by 0 bases and J by 2 bases, with 9 bases left in between. The CDR3 runs to 15 residues. Germline-derived CDR1 and CDR2 are SGHTS and YDEGEE. The CDR3 DNA is TGTGCCAGCAGCTTGGGAGGGGACGGCAATCAGCCCCAGCATTTT. This gives the protein CASSLGGDGNQPQHF.

The chain joins TRBV5-1 to TRBJ2-1; 13 nucleotides agree with TRBD2. Germline loops: CDR1 SGHRS, CDR2 YFSETQ. J lost 8 bases, V lost 6 bases, and 11 bases had no gene match. The CDR3 is made up of 16 amino acids. The CDR3 DNA reads as TGCGCCAGCACCGTCGGACTAGCGGGAGCCGAGGATGAGCAGTTCTTC. It codes for CASTVGLAGAEDEQFF.

This clone has just a few counts. This rearrangement joins TRBV2 to TRBJ1-2; D call uncertain. Germline V lookup: CDR1 SNHLY, CDR2 FYNNEI. CDR3 length equals 14 residues. Trimming left V 4 bases short and J 0 bases short, with 9 bases between. The CDR3 DNA follows: TGTGCCAGCAGTGGATATTCACCTAACTATGGCTACACCTTC. Protein: CASSGYSPNYGYTF.

The genes are TRBV19 and TRBJ2-3, with 10 bases aligning to TRBD2. V gave up 3 bases and J gave up 2 bases; unmatched junction bases: 5. This CDR3 has 16 amino acids. Germline-derived CDR1 and CDR2 are LNHDA and SQIVND (reference sequence). CDR3 region: CASSIGLAEYTDTQYF. The DNA for the CDR3 is TGTGCCAGTAGTATTGGACTAGCGGAATACACAGATACGCAGTATTTT.

This chain uses TRBV27 with TRBJ2-1; TRBD2 matches 10 bases. The CDR3 runs 17 residues. The J segment lost 2 bases and the V segment lost 0 bases, leaving 4 bases of the junction unmatched. In germline, CDR1 is MNHEY, CDR2 SMNVEV (reference sequence). This chain's CDR3 is CASSLSLGTSAYNEQFF. The DNA of the CDR3 is TGTGCCAGCAGTTTATCCCTCGGGACTAGCGCCTACAATGAGCAGTTCTTC.

The chain recombines TRBV6-6 with TRBJ2-3; D gene unclear. V gave up 4 bases and J gave up 6 bases, with 11 bases separating them. The CDR3 covers 13 residues. Germline V CDR1 and CDR2: MNHNY, SVGAGI (reference sequence). The CDR3 spells CASSSPFLDTQYF. The CDR3 nucleotides are TGTGCCAGCAGTTCCCCCTTCCTGGATACGCAGTATTTT.

The J gene is TRBJ2-5, the V gene TRBV9; D gene unclear. Germline CDR1 reads SGDLS; CDR2 reads YYNGEE. V gave up 0 bases and J gave up 5 bases, with 14 bases separating them. The CDR3 has 15 amino acids. CDR3: CASSVVGVLLETQYF. Written as DNA, the CDR3 is TGTGCCAGCAGCGTAGTTGGGGTTTTGTTGGAGACCCAGTACTTC.

This clone was counted once. The chain recombines TRBV4-1 with TRBJ2-1, with TRBD2 identical over 8 bases. Germline V lookup: CDR1 MGHRA, CDR2 YSYEKL. The J segment lost 7 bases and the V segment lost 1 base, leaving 12 bases of the junction unmatched. The CDR3 has 17 residues. The CDR3 reads CASSQGDSGATSNEQFF. The CDR3 region has the DNA TGCGCCAGCAGCCAAGGAGATAGCGGGGCTACTAGTAATGAGCAGTTCTTC.

The chain has TRBV5-1 and TRBJ1-2; D unresolved. The germline V gene encodes CDR1 SGHRS and CDR2 YFSETQ. The length of the CDR3 is 14 residues. V dropped 4 bases and J dropped 4 bases, with 14 bases sitting between them. The CDR3 region is CASSPTGWSYGYTF. The CDR3 DNA follows: TGCGCCAGCAGCCCTACGGGATGGAGCTATGGCTACACCTTC.

V gene TRBV6-1 combines with J gene TRBJ1-5; D perhaps matches TRBD1 (5 bases). V shed 4 bases and J shed 6 bases, with 10 bases lying between them. CDR3 length: 13 residues. The germline gives CDR1 MNHNS, CDR2 SASEGT. CDR3 in DNA: TGTGCCAGCAGTGGAGAAGGGACTCAGCCCCAGCATTTT. As protein: CASSGEGTQPQHF.

This clone was observed a handful of times. This CDR3 is CASSYSRQGGNTIYF. The CDR3 nucleotides are TGTGCCAGCAGTTACTCGCGTCAGGGAGGAAACACCATATATTTT. This sequence joins TRBV6-5 and TRBJ1-3; perhaps TRBD1 as D (5 bases). Germline V lookup: CDR1 MNHEY, CDR2 SVGAGI. V was cut by 0 bases and J by 4 bases, with 10 bases left in between. The CDR3 consists of 15 residues.

The chain employs TRBV18 and TRBJ2-7; TRBD2 matches at 8 bases. The germline V gene encodes CDR1 KGHSH and CDR2 LQKENI. With V trimmed by 2 bases and J by 5 bases, 8 bases remained unmatched. The CDR3 totals 15 residues. CDR3 nucleotides: TGTGCCAGCTCACCAGGGAAGCGGGAGTTCGACGAGCAGTACTTC. This codes for CASSPGKREFDEQYF.

This rearrangement joins TRBV5-1 to TRBJ2-5, with TRBD2 matching 9 bases. Germline V lookup: CDR1 SGHRS, CDR2 YFSETQ. The CDR3 covers 14 residues. Unmatched junction bases numbered 4, after V lost 0 bases and J lost 7 bases. CDR3 sequence: CASSLVTSGGTQYF. As DNA, the CDR3 is TGCGCCAGCAGCTTGGTGACTAGCGGCGGGACCCAGTACTTC.

The CDR3 DNA follows: TGTGCCAGCAGCTTAGTAAGAACCGGGGAGCTGTTTTTT. Encoded protein: CASSLVRTGELFF. The chain joins TRBV7-2 to TRBJ2-2; D gene uncertain. The V and J ends lost 1 base and 5 bases respectively, with 5 bases between them. The length of the CDR3 is 13 residues. Germline V gives CDR1 SGHTA, CDR2 FQGNSA.

This clone was seen only once. The rearrangement uses TRBV10-3 and TRBJ2-5, with 10 bases that match TRBD2. The junction had 7 bases not matched to a gene; V was cut back by 2 bases and J by 4 bases. Germline V gene sequence: CDR1 ENHRY, CDR2 SYGVKD. The CDR3 contains 16 residues. CDR3 protein: CAISEALAGVPETQYF. CDR3 DNA: TGTGCCATCAGTGAGGCCCTAGCGGGAGTTCCAGAGACCCAGTACTTC.

The chain recombines TRBV30 with TRBJ2-3; 10 bases map to TRBD2. Germline CDR1 and CDR2: GTSNPN and SVGIG (reference sequence). V was pared by 2 bases and J by 4 bases, with 6 bases of the junction left unmatched. This CDR3 has 15 residues. CDR3 in amino acids: CAWSMASGSADTQYF. The CDR3 coding sequence is TGTGCCTGGAGTATGGCTAGCGGGAGCGCAGATACGCAGTATTTT.

V gene TRBV4-3 combines with J gene TRBJ2-4; TRBD2 aligns across 12 bases. The germline CDR1 and CDR2 sequences are LGHNA and YSLEER. V lost 3 bases and J lost 2; bases outside the gene matches: 8. The CDR3 loop spans 18 amino acids. DNA for the CDR3: TGCGCCAGCAGCCAGACGGATCTAGCGGGAGGGACCAAAAACATTCAGTACTTC. It is translated as CASSQTDLAGGTKNIQYF.

This clone was counted between two and nine times. V gene TRBV28 combines with J gene TRBJ2-7, with 10 bases lining up with TRBD1. The germline gives CDR1 MDHEN, CDR2 SYDVKM. The CDR3 is 17 amino acids. Unmatched junction bases numbered 13, after V lost 3 bases and J lost 5 bases. For the CDR3, the DNA is TGTGCCAGCAGTTTTCCTCCTTCGGGACAGGGGTTGAACGAGCAGTACTTC. It codes for CASSFPPSGQGLNEQYF.

The chain recombines TRBV19 with TRBJ1-1, with unresolved D. The CDR3 covers 14 residues. Trimming shortened V by 5 bases and J by 5 bases, and 15 bases separated the two germline ends. Germline V lookup: CDR1 LNHDA, CDR2 SQIVND (reference sequence). The CDR3 reads CASSGSQHGTEAFF. In DNA, the CDR3 is TGTGCCAGTAGTGGCAGTCAGCATGGGACTGAAGCTTTCTTT.